This T cell receptor beta chain comes out of a study of early T cells in non-severe SARS-CoV-2 infection. Background on the study: The input, bulk RNA from unsorted whole blood, was sequenced, and chains were unpaired.

Germline V lookup: CDR1 GTSNPN, CDR2 SVGIG (reference sequence). CDR3 size: 17 residues. Trimming removed 8 bases from V and 1 base from J, with 26 bases in between. The table lists this clonotype with many counts. Each cDNA molecule carried a unique molecular identifier. Using its own MiXCR run on the 5' RACE reads, TCRdb lists one record per CDR3 protein. This table holds about 39,000 distinct CDR3 sequences, around 6% found once. Sequences were derived from whole blood, sampled at baseline. This clonotype was obtained from an adult who was a healthcare worker with PCR-confirmed SARS-CoV-2 infection or an uninfected control (not recorded which). This rearrangement joins TRBV30 to TRBJ1-1; D is uncertain. The CDR3 sequence is CAGSIGRLRIKNTEAFF. Here the CDR3 DNA reads TGTGCCGGGTCAATCGGCCGACTTCGCATAAAGAACACTGAAGCTTTCTTT.